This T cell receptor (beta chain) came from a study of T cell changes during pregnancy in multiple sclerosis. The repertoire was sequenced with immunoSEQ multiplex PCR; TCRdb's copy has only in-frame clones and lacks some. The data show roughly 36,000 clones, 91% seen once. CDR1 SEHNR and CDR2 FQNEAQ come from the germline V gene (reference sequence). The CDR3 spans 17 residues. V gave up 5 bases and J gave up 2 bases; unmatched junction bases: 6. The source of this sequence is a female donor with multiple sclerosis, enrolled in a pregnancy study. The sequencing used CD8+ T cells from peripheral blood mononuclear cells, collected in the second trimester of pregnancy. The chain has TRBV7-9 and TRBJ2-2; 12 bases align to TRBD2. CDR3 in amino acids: CASSTGTSGFNTGELFF. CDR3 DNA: TGTGCCAGCAGCACCGGGACTAGCGGGTTCAACACCGGGGAGCTGTTTTTT.